The 21 T cell receptor beta chains below come from one sample, sequenced in a study of blood T cell repertoires in COVID-19. Some clones are missing from TCRdb's copy, which holds only in-frame ones; the method was immunoSEQ multiplex PCR. The table includes 200,000 to 250,000 clones, approximately 86% detected once. Sequenced material: peripheral blood. These receptors originate from a human donor in a cohort sampled during active COVID-19.

The CDR3 protein is CASSYRGHGTDTQYF. The CDR3 region has the DNA TGTGCCAGCAGCTACAGGGGGCACGGCACAGATACGCAGTATTTT. The rearrangement uses TRBV11-1 and TRBJ2-3; 9 bases are shared with TRBD1. After removal of 4 bases from V and 1 base from J, the junction contained 3 bases not matched to a gene. The CDR3 loop spans 15 amino acids. Germline loops: CDR1 SGHAT, CDR2 FQDESV (reference sequence). The full variable domain, with the rest looked up from reference TRBV11-1 and TRBJ2-3, is EAEVAQSPRYKITEKSQAVAFWCDPISGHATLYWYRQILGQGPELLVQFQDESVVDDSQLPKDRFSAERLKGVDSTLKIQPAELGDSAMYLCASSYRGHGTDTQYFGPGTRLTVL.

This sequence joins TRBV5-1 and TRBJ2-3; D unclear. The V and J ends lost 0 bases and 2 bases respectively, with 16 bases between them. Germline loops: CDR1 SGHRS, CDR2 YFSETQ. CDR3 length: 17 amino acids. CDR3 protein: CASSLGASVSHTDTQYF. CDR3 nucleotide sequence: TGCGCCAGCAGCTTGGGCGCCTCGGTCTCGCACACAGATACGCAGTATTTT.

In DNA form, the CDR3 reads TGTGCCAGTAGCCGACTAGCGGGGCATCAAGAGACCCAGTACTTC. Translated: CASSRLAGHQETQYF. The chain carries TRBV19 and TRBJ2-5; 11 positions match TRBD2. The CDR3 covers 15 residues. Germline V gene data show CDR1 as LNHDA and CDR2 as SQIVND (reference sequence). Trimming cost V 6 bases and J 2 bases; bases outside gene matches: 5.

V and J are TRBV11-2 and TRBJ1-5; D is possibly TRBD1 (6 bases). The CDR3 loop spans 13 amino acids. V lost 1 base to trimming and J lost 6 bases, with 7 bases between them. The germline gives CDR1 SGHAT, CDR2 FQNNGV. CDR3 in amino acids: CASSLGGLQPQHF. In DNA form, the CDR3 reads TGTGCCAGCAGCTTAGGGGGGCTTCAGCCCCAGCATTTT.

The rearrangement joins TRBV11-3 to TRBJ1-2; D is ambiguous. Germline assignment: CDR1 SGHNT and CDR2 YENEEA. The CDR3 has 12 residues. The ends were cut back, 5 bases at V and 6 bases at J, with 10 bases in the middle. CDR3 protein: CASSNGRDGYTF. CDR3 sequence (DNA): TGTGCCAGCAGCAACGGGAGAGATGGCTACACCTTC. The full variable domain, rest sourced from reference TRBV11-3 and TRBJ1-2, is EAGVVQSPRYKIIEKKQPVAFWCNPISGHNTLYWYLQNLGQGPELLIRYENEEAVDDSQLPKDRFSAERLKGVDSTLKIQPAELGDSAVYLCASSNGRDGYTFGSGTRLTVV.

The gene calls are TRBV18 and TRBJ2-5; 11 bases map to TRBD2. Per the germline V gene, CDR1 is KGHSH and CDR2 is LQKENI. Germline trimming cut 3 bases from V and 5 bases from J; bases unmatched to any gene: 5. The CDR3 has 15 residues. CDR3 in amino acids: CASSPGLAVLETQYF. The CDR3 DNA follows: TGTGCCAGCTCACCGGGACTAGCGGTCCTCGAGACCCAGTACTTC.

The rearrangement uses TRBV7-8 and TRBJ2-7; D is possibly TRBD2 (6 bases). The V gene's germline CDR1 is SGHVS and CDR2 FQNEAQ. The CDR3 totals 12 residues. The V end was cut by 5 bases, the J end by 6 bases, with 11 bases between. CDR3 amino acids: CASSPLEGEQYF. CDR3 sequence (DNA): TGTGCCAGCAGCCCCCTGGAGGGCGAGCAGTACTTC. The whole variable domain, remainder taken from reference TRBV7-8 and TRBJ2-7, is GAGVSQSPRYKVAKRGQDVALRCDPISGHVSLFWYQQALGQGPEFLTYFQNEAQLDKSGLPSDRFFAERPEGSVSTLKIQRTQQEDSAVYLCASSPLEGEQYFGPGTRLTVT.

This chain links TRBV10-1 with TRBJ2-3; D is perhaps TRBD2 (6 bases). Trimming took off 0 bases at V and 2 bases at J, with 15 bases between the two ends. The germline gives CDR1 WNHNN, CDR2 SYGVQD (reference sequence). The CDR3 sequence is 17 residues long. CDR3 nucleotides: TGCGCCAGCAGTGAGTCGAGCAGACGGGGGTACACAGATACGCAGTATTTT. Protein product: CASSESSRRGYTDTQYF.

The V call is TRBV10-3, the J call TRBJ1-1; possible D gene TRBD1, 6 bases. Germline V gene data show CDR1 as ENHRY and CDR2 as SYGVKD. CDR3 length equals 14 residues. V was cut by 1 base and J by 1 base, with 7 bases left in between. CDR3 sequence: CAISELQGNTEAFF. For the CDR3, the DNA is TGTGCCATCAGTGAGTTACAGGGGAACACTGAAGCTTTCTTT.

The chain employs TRBV30 and TRBJ1-1; tentative D call: TRBD1 (5 bases). This CDR3 is 13 amino acids long. Trimming took 0 bases from V and 13 from J, leaving 18 bases between them. Germline-derived CDR1 and CDR2 are GTSNPN and SVGIG (reference sequence). The DNA for the CDR3 is TGTGCCTGGAGTGTACGGTCGCCTCCCAGGGTTTTCTTT. This codes for CAWSVRSPPRVFF.

The chain uses TRBV30 and TRBJ2-7; 7 bases map to TRBD2. Germline-derived CDR1 and CDR2 are GTSNPN and SVGIG (reference sequence). J gave up 7 bases and V 4 bases, and 13 bases lay outside the gene matches. CDR3 length: 14 residues. The CDR3 is CAWTRAGLGLEQYF. The CDR3 region has the DNA TGTGCCTGGACCCGGGCAGGACTAGGCTTAGAGCAGTACTTC.

This chain links TRBV13 with TRBJ2-1; 7 bases are a match to TRBD1. The CDR3 runs 15 residues. Germline CDR1 is PRHDT and CDR2 is FYEKMQ (reference sequence). V lost 3 bases and J lost 3; bases outside the gene matches: 5. CDR3 nucleotides: TGTGCCAGCAGCTTCGGGACAGAGAACTACAATGAGCAGTTCTTC. This sequence encodes CASSFGTENYNEQFF. Supplemented by reference TRBV13 and TRBJ2-1, the full variable domain reads AAGVIQSPRHLIKEKRETATLKCYPIPRHDTVYWYQQGPGQDPQFLISFYEKMQSDKGSIPDRFSAQQFSDYHSELNMSSLELGDSALYFCASSFGTENYNEQFFGPGTRLTVL.

The V call is TRBV28, the J call TRBJ1-5, with 8 bases that match TRBD1. The CDR3 totals 18 residues. Per the germline V gene, CDR1 is MDHEN and CDR2 is SYDVKM. V dropped 3 bases and J dropped 2; count of bases not matched to a gene: 12. This CDR3 is CASSFRSQGVGGNQPQHF. The CDR3 region has the DNA TGTGCCAGCAGTTTCCGCTCACAGGGGGTTGGAGGCAATCAGCCCCAGCATTTT.

J is TRBJ1-2 and V is TRBV3-1 (or the pseudogene TRBV3-2); 8 bases fit TRBD1. This CDR3 spans 15 amino acids. Germline loops: CDR1 LGHDT, CDR2 YNNKEL (reference sequence). The J segment lost 2 bases and the V segment lost 6 bases, leaving 8 bases of the junction unmatched. The CDR3 bases are TGTGCCAGCAGTAGACCGGGACAGGTGAACTATGGCTACACCTTC. Its translation: CASSRPGQVNYGYTF.

The chain links TRBV7-2 to TRBJ1-6; 10 positions match TRBD1. There are 15 residues in the CDR3. The J segment lost 8 bases and the V segment lost 4 bases, leaving 5 bases of the junction unmatched. Germline CDR1 reads SGHTA; CDR2 reads FQGNSA. The CDR3 reads CASSSVGQGHSPLHF. The CDR3 DNA reads TGTGCCAGCAGCTCGGTGGGACAGGGGCATTCACCCCTCCACTTT.

The chain couples TRBV18 to TRBJ2-5; tentatively, D is TRBD2 (6 bases). The CDR3 loop spans 15 amino acids. V lost 2 bases and J lost 5, with 15 bases in between. The germline gives CDR1 KGHSH, CDR2 LQKENI. The DNA of the CDR3 is TGTGCCAGCTCACCAAGAGGCGGGGAAGGGGAGACCCAGTACTTC. Translation: CASSPRGGEGETQYF.

The chain is built from TRBV12-5 and TRBJ2-1, with 9 nucleotides matching TRBD1. J was trimmed by 6 bases and V by 4 bases; bases with no gene match: 1. The germline gives CDR1 LGHNT, CDR2 FRNRAP. The CDR3 totals 13 residues. The CDR3 bases are TGTGCTAGTGGTTCGGGACAGGGCAATGAGCAGTTCTTC. Translating it yields CASGSGQGNEQFF.

In nucleotides, the CDR3 is TGTGCCAGCAGCTTAGTTGTAGGGGCTAGCGGCCAAGAGACCCAGTACTTC. It specifies CASSLVVGASGQETQYF. This rearrangement joins TRBV7-9 to TRBJ2-5, with TRBD2 identical over 7 bases. V shed 1 base, J shed 1 base, and the junction held 9 bases outside the gene matches. Germline V gene sequence: CDR1 SEHNR, CDR2 FQNEAQ (reference sequence). The length of the CDR3 is 17 residues. Variable domain in full (rest from reference TRBV7-9 and TRBJ2-5): DTGVSQNPRHKITKRGQNVTFRCDPISEHNRLYWYRQTLGQGPEFLTYFQNEAQLEKSRLLSDRFSAERPKGSFSTLEIQRTEQGDSAMYLCASSLVVGASGQETQYFGPGTRLLVL.

The CDR3 region has the DNA TGTGCCAGCAGTTACTCGCGGGGCTGGACTGAAGCTTTCTTT. As protein: CASSYSRGWTEAFF. This sequence joins TRBV6-5 and TRBJ1-1; perhaps TRBD1 as D (5 bases). The CDR3 has 14 residues. CDR1 and CDR2 (germline): MNHEY, SVGAGI. V lost 0 bases, J lost 5 bases, and 10 bases lay in between.

This clone showed up just once. This CDR3 is CASSSWEGSDGYTF. DNA of the CDR3: TGTGCCAGCAGTTCCTGGGAGGGATCCGATGGCTACACCTTC. The chain links TRBV6-5 to TRBJ1-2; D is unresolved. Trimming removed 4 bases at V and 6 bases at J, with 15 bases between. This CDR3 spans 14 amino acids. CDR1 and CDR2 (germline): MNHEY, SVGAGI.

This chain joins TRBV19 and TRBJ2-5; 15 nucleotides line up with TRBD2. CDR1 is LNHDA, CDR2 SQIVND, per germline (reference sequence). The CDR3 totals 17 residues. Losses at the gene ends were 5 bases for V and 0 bases for J; bases not matched to a gene: 4. The CDR3: CASSSRTSGRDQETQYF. Written as DNA, the CDR3 is TGTGCCAGTAGTTCCCGGACTAGCGGGAGGGACCAAGAGACCCAGTACTTC. The variable domain in full, completed from reference TRBV19 and TRBJ2-5, reads DGGITQSPKYLFRKEGQNVTLSCEQNLNHDAMYWYRQDPGQGLRLIYYSQIVNDFQKGDIAEGYSVSREKKESFPLTVTSAQKNPTAFYLCASSSRTSGRDQETQYFGPGTRLLVL.